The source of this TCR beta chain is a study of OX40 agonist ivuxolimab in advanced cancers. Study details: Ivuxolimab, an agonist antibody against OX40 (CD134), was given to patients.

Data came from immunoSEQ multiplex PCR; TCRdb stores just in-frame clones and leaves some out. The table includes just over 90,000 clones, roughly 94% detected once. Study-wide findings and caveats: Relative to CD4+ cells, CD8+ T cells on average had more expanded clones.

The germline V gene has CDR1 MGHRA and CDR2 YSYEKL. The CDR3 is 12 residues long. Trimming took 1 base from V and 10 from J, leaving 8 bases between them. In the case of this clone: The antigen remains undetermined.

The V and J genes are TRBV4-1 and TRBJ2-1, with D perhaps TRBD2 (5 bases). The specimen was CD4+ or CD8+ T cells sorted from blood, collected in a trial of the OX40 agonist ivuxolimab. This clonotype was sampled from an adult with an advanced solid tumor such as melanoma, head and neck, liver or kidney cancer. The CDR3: CASSQGEGEQFF. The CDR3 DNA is TGCGCCAGCAGCCAAGGTGAGGGAGAGCAGTTCTTC.